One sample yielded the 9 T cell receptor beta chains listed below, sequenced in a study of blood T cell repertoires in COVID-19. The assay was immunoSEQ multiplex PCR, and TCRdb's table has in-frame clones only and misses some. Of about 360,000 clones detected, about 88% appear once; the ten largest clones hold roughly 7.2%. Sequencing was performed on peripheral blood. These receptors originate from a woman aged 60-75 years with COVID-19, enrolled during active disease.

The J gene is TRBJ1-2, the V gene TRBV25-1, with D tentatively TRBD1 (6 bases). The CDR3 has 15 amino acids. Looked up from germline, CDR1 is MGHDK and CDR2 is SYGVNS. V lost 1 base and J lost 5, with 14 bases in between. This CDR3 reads CASSELEVGAYGYTF. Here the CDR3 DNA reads TGTGCCAGCAGTGAATTGGAGGTGGGGGCTTATGGCTACACCTTC.

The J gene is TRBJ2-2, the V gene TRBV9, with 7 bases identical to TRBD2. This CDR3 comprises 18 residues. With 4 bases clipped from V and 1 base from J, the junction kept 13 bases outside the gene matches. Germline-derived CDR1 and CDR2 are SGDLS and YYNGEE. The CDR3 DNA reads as TGTGCCAGCAGCTATGCCAGCGGGGCCATTAAGAACACCGGGGAGCTGTTTTTT. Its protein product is CASSYASGAIKNTGELFF.

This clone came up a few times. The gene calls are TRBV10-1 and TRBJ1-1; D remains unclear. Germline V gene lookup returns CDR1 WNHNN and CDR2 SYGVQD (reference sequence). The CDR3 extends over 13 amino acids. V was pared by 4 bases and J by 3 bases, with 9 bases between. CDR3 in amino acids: CASSGGSYTEAFF. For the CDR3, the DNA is TGCGCCAGCAGTGGCGGCAGCTACACTGAAGCTTTCTTT.

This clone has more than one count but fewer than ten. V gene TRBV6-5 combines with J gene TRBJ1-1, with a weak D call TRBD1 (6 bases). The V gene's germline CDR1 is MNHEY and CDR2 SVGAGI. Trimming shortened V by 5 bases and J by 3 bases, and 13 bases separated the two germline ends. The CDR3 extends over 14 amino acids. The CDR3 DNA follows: TGTGCCAGCAGTATGGTGTCAGGGGACACTGAAGCTTTCTTT. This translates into CASSMVSGDTEAFF.

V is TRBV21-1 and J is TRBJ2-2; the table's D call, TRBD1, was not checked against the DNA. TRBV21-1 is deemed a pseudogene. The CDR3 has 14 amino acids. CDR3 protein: CASMGAGGTGELFF. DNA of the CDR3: TGTGCCAGCATGGGGGCAGGGGGCACCGGGGAGCTGTTTTTT.

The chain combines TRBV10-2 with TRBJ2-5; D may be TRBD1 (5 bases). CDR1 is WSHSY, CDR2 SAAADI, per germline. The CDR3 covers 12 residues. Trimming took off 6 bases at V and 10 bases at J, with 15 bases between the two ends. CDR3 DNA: TGCGCCAGCAGGATCCAGGGAAAGGACCAGTACTTC. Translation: CASRIQGKDQYF.

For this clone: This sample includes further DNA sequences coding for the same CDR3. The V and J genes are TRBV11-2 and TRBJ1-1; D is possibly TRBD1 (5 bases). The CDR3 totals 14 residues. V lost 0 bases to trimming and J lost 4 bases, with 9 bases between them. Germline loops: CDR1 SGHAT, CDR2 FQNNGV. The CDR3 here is CASSLDRVSTEAFF. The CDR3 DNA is TGTGCCAGCAGCTTAGACAGGGTCTCCACTGAAGCTTTCTTT.

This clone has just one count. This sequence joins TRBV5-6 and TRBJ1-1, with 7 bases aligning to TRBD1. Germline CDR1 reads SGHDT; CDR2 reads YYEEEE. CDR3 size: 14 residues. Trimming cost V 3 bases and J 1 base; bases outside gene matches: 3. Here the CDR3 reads CASSWGQQNTEAFF. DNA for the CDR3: TGTGCCAGCAGCTGGGGACAGCAGAACACTGAAGCTTTCTTT.

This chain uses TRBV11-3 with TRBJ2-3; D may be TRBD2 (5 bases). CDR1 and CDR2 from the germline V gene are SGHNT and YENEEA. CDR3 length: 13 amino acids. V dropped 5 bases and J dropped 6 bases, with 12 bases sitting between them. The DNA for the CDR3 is TGTGCCAGCAGCCCCCCCGGGGAGGATACGCAGTATTTT. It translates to CASSPPGEDTQYF.